These 29 T cell receptor beta chains came from one sample sequenced in a study of regulatory T cells in long-lasting Graves disease. Noted time point: newly diagnosed GD, antithyroid drugs for less than 3 months. Following extraction of RNA from PBMCs, that RNA was used to make the TCR library. Library construction for TCR beta used iRepertoire HTBI primers and Arm-PCR of CDR3 regions. TCRdb recomputed calls from the multiplex PCR reads with MiXCR, one row per CDR3 protein. The sample carries approximately 400,000 distinct CDR3 sequences, roughly 15% recorded once. The source material was peripheral blood mononuclear cells (PBMCs), sampled at new diagnosis, from a patient treated with antithyroid drugs. The receptor set was obtained from a female donor with Graves disease.

This clonotype came up many times. The gene calls are TRBV27 and TRBJ2-1; TRBD2 matches at 8 bases. CDR1 and CDR2 from the germline V gene are MNHEY and SMNVEV (reference sequence). V shed 0 bases, J shed 4 bases, and the junction held 5 bases outside the gene matches. CDR3 size: 16 residues. CDR3 nucleotide sequence: TGTGCCAGCAGTTTATCTAGCGGGGCGACTTACAATGAGCAGTTCTTC. Residues: CASSLSSGATYNEQFF.

The sample holds many counts of this clonotype. The chain joins TRBV28 to TRBJ1-4; weak D call: TRBD1 (5 bases). Germline lookup yields CDR1 MDHEN and CDR2 SYDVKM. The CDR3 is 12 amino acids. The ends were cut back, 6 bases at V and 6 bases at J, with 8 bases in the middle. The CDR3 DNA follows: TGTGCCAGCAGACCGACAGATGAAAAACTGTTTTTT. Translation: CASRPTDEKLFF.

CDR3 coding DNA: TGTGCCACCAGTGAGACGGACAGGGCAAGCGGCGGGGAGCTGTTTTTT. This codes for CATSETDRASGGELFF. The chain has TRBV24-1 and TRBJ2-2; 8 bases line up with TRBD1. V trimming: 4 bases; J trimming: 7 bases; junction bases outside the gene matches: 10. The length of the CDR3 is 16 residues. Germline CDR1 reads KGHDR; CDR2 reads SFDVKD.

In its sample, this clonotype was seen many times. The chain is built from TRBV4-3 and TRBJ2-3; D might be TRBD2 (5 bases). Germline-derived CDR1 and CDR2 are LGHNA and YSLEER. With 0 bases removed from V and 4 bases from J, the gap between germline ends came to 14 bases. CDR3 size: 16 residues. The CDR3 nucleotides read TGCGCCAGCAGCCAAGATGGAAGGAGGAGCGCAGATACGCAGTATTTT. Its translation is CASSQDGRRSADTQYF.

In its sample, this clonotype was seen many times. This chain links TRBV5-5 with TRBJ1-5; 9 nucleotides match TRBD1. Germline V CDR1 and CDR2: SGHKS, YYEKEE (reference sequence). The CDR3 extends over 15 amino acids. V lost 4 bases and J lost 6; bases outside the gene matches: 8. CDR3 sequence (DNA): TGTGCCAGCAGCCCGGAAGGGACAGGGAGTCAGCCCCAGCATTTT. Residues: CASSPEGTGSQPQHF.

This clonotype was detected ten times or more. This sequence joins TRBV24-1 and TRBJ2-1; 10 positions agree with TRBD2. The CDR3 covers 17 residues. The germline V gene encodes CDR1 KGHDR and CDR2 SFDVKD. V gave up 1 base and J gave up 4 bases; unmatched junction bases: 6. The CDR3 loop is CATSDLAGGPRYNEQFF. CDR3 DNA: TGTGCCACCAGTGATTTAGCGGGAGGGCCGCGGTACAATGAGCAGTTCTTC.

This rearrangement joins TRBV20-1 to TRBJ2-1, with 12 bases matching TRBD2. The CDR3 extends over 18 amino acids. The germline CDR1 and CDR2 sequences are DFQATT and SNEGSKA (reference sequence). V lost 6 bases and J lost 7; bases outside the gene matches: 19. In nucleotides, the CDR3 is TGCAGTGCCCTCAGAGGCCCAACTAGCGGGAGGATTTTGAATGAGCAGTTCTTC. The encoded protein is CSALRGPTSGRILNEQFF.

This clonotype was detected ten times or more. The chain couples TRBV27 to TRBJ1-1, with D perhaps TRBD1 (5 bases). The V gene's germline CDR1 is MNHEY and CDR2 SMNVEV (reference sequence). V lost 5 bases to trimming and J lost 1 base, with 14 bases between them. The CDR3 is 15 residues long. The CDR3 DNA reads as TGTGCCAGCAGTCCGCTCGGGGGAACGAACACTGAAGCTTTCTTT. Amino acid sequence: CASSPLGGTNTEAFF.

This clonotype was seen ten or more times. The chain has TRBV12-3 or TRBV12-4 and TRBJ1-5; no reliable D call. Trimming pared 11 bases from V and 3 bases from J, leaving 11 bases between. The CDR3 length is 12 residues. The CDR3 is CASSANNQPQHF. As DNA, the CDR3 is TGTGCCTCCAGTGCGAACAATCAGCCCCAGCATTTT.

This clonotype was counted ten times or more. The rearrangement links TRBV12-3 or TRBV12-4 to TRBJ1-5; D remains unclear. This CDR3 is 12 amino acids long. V lost 6 bases to trimming and J lost 6 bases, with 9 bases between them. The CDR3 DNA reads as TGTGCCAGCAGGCCGGAAAGTCAGCCCCAGCATTTT. This codes for CASRPESQPQHF.

This clonotype was counted at least ten times. Here the CDR3 reads CASSERGQGNSPLHF. In DNA form, the CDR3 reads TGCGCCAGCAGTGAGAGGGGGCAAGGTAATTCACCCCTCCACTTT. The chain carries TRBV10-2 and TRBJ1-6; 7 nucleotides line up with TRBD1. Germline V lookup: CDR1 WSHSY, CDR2 SAAADI. V lost 2 bases and J lost 6; bases outside the gene matches: 4. There are 15 residues in the CDR3.

This clonotype showed up many times. The chain couples TRBV7-2 to TRBJ2-2; TRBD1 aligns across 9 bases. The CDR3 has 16 residues. The V gene's germline CDR1 is SGHTA and CDR2 FQGNSA. With 0 bases clipped from V and 4 bases from J, the junction kept 3 bases outside the gene matches. Here the CDR3 reads CASSLAGQGFTGELFF. CDR3 coding DNA: TGTGCCAGCAGCTTAGCGGGACAGGGTTTCACCGGGGAGCTGTTTTTT.

This chain connects TRBV7-9 to TRBJ2-1; a weak D match, TRBD2 (6 bases). With 5 bases removed from V and 4 bases from J, the gap between germline ends came to 9 bases. This CDR3 is 13 amino acids long. Germline lookup yields CDR1 SEHNR and CDR2 FQNEAQ (reference sequence). The DNA for the CDR3 is TGTGCCAGCAGCCGGGACTGGTACAATGAGCAGTTCTTC. It codes for CASSRDWYNEQFF. The variable domain in full, completed from reference TRBV7-9 and TRBJ2-1, reads DTGVSQNPRHKITKRGQNVTFRCDPISEHNRLYWYRQTLGQGPEFLTYFQNEAQLEKSRLLSDRFSAERPKGSFSTLEIQRTEQGDSAMYLCASSRDWYNEQFFGPGTRLTVL.

The chain has TRBV6-2 or TRBV6-3 and TRBJ2-1, with 7 nucleotides matching TRBD1. V gave up 6 bases and J gave up 4 bases; unmatched junction bases: 15. In germline, CDR1 is MNHEY, CDR2 SVGEGT. This CDR3 comprises 17 residues. Written as DNA, the CDR3 is TGTGCCAGCAGCCCTACTACCGGGACAGCCTTTTACAATGAGCAGTTCTTC. It encodes CASSPTTGTAFYNEQFF.

A few counts support this clonotype. The CDR3 DNA reads TGTGCCAGCAGTTTAATGGGGGCTGGCCATGAGCAGTTCTTC. Its protein is CASSLMGAGHEQFF. The rearrangement uses TRBV28 and TRBJ2-1; possible D gene TRBD1, 6 bases. The ends were cut back, 2 bases at V and 8 bases at J, with 13 bases in the middle. Germline-derived CDR1 and CDR2 are MDHEN and SYDVKM. This CDR3 contains 14 residues.

This clonotype was counted a few times. One base away lies a much larger clone, so this may be a sequencing read error. The rearrangement links TRBV3-1 to TRBJ1-1; D is unresolved. This CDR3 contains 14 residues. The germline gives CDR1 LGHDT, CDR2 YNNKEL (reference sequence). In DNA form, the CDR3 reads TGTGCCAGCGGCCAAGAAGCAGCCCGCACTGAAGCTTTCTTT. Protein: CASGQEAARTEAFF.

This clonotype was counted at least ten times. The chain combines TRBV15 with TRBJ2-7; 7 nucleotides line up with TRBD1. With 4 bases clipped from V and 5 bases from J, the junction kept 2 bases outside the gene matches. This CDR3 spans 12 amino acids. Germline CDR1 is LNHNV and CDR2 is YYDKDF (reference sequence). The DNA for the CDR3 is TGTGCCACCAGCACAACAGGGGACGAGCAGTACTTC. Translated, it gives CATSTTGDEQYF. Using reference TRBV15 and TRBJ2-7 for the parts outside the CDR3, the full variable domain is DAMVIQNPRYQVTQFGKPVTLSCSQTLNHNVMYWYQQKSSQAPKLLFHYYDKDFNNEADTPDNFQSRRPNTSFCFLDIRSPGLGDTAMYLCATSTTGDEQYFGPGTRLTVT.

This clonotype is a singleton in its sample. The chain uses TRBV11-2 and TRBJ2-1, with D tentatively TRBD1 (5 bases). CDR1 is SGHAT and CDR2 is FQNNGV in the germline V gene. The CDR3 has 15 amino acids. Trimming left V 7 bases short and J 5 bases short, with 18 bases between. The CDR3 reads CASTQGARANNEQFF. The CDR3 DNA is TGTGCCAGCACCCAAGGGGCCCGGGCCAACAATGAGCAGTTCTTC.

Turning to this clonotype: A far larger clone is only one base removed, so a read error is likely. The V gene is TRBV27, the J gene TRBJ1-1; 7 bases agree with TRBD1. Looked up from germline, CDR1 is MNHEY and CDR2 is SMNVEV (reference sequence). This CDR3 has 12 amino acids. The CDR3 is CTSSPQGTEAFF. Here the CDR3 DNA reads TGTACCAGCAGTCCACAGGGGACTGAAGCTTTCTTT.

The chain couples TRBV4-1 to TRBJ1-2; weak D call: TRBD1 (5 bases). Germline V CDR1 and CDR2: MGHRA, YSYEKL. This CDR3 has 13 residues. Trimming stripped 4 bases from V and 7 bases from J, with 13 bases between. In DNA, the CDR3 is TGCGCCAGCAGCCGGACACAGCGGCTTGGCTACACCTTC. Its protein is CASSRTQRLGYTF.

This sequence joins TRBV7-2 and TRBJ2-1; maybe TRBD2 (6 bases). The germline V gene has CDR1 SGHTA and CDR2 FQGNSA. This CDR3 is 12 amino acids long. Trimming removed 5 bases from V and 10 bases from J, with 12 bases in between. CDR3 nucleotide sequence: TGTGCCAGCAGCCTGACTAGACGCGAGCAGTTCTTC. Protein product: CASSLTRREQFF.

Here the CDR3 DNA reads TGTGCCAGCAGTTACTCGAGGGGGGCTTGGAACACTGAAGCTTTCTTT. It is translated as CASSYSRGAWNTEAFF. The V and J genes are TRBV6-5 and TRBJ1-1; D is possibly TRBD1 (6 bases). The CDR3 length is 16 residues. Trimming left V 0 bases short and J 1 base short, with 12 bases between. Per the germline V gene, CDR1 is MNHEY and CDR2 is SVGAGI.

V usage is TRBV10-1 and J usage is TRBJ1-1; the D is unclear. The V end was cut by 1 base, the J end by 0 bases, with 9 bases between. The CDR3 sequence is 15 residues long. Germline V gives CDR1 WNHNN, CDR2 SYGVQD (reference sequence). CDR3 coding DNA: TGCGCCAGCAGTGAGTTCCCAGGCGTGAACACTGAAGCTTTCTTT. Protein product: CASSEFPGVNTEAFF.

The chain joins TRBV6-2 or TRBV6-3 to TRBJ1-5, with D possibly TRBD1 on 5 matching bases. V lost 5 bases, J lost 1 base, and 9 bases lay in between. Germline CDR1 is MNHEY and CDR2 is SVGEGT. The CDR3 is made up of 14 amino acids. CDR3 loop: CASSDRDSNQPQHF. CDR3 bases: TGTGCCAGCAGTGACCGGGACAGCAATCAGCCCCAGCATTTT.

This clonotype has more than one count but fewer than ten. The J gene is TRBJ2-3, the V gene TRBV19; the D gene is possibly TRBD2 (6 bases). V was pared by 11 bases and J by 6 bases, with 18 bases between. CDR3 length equals 13 residues. Germline V gene sequence: CDR1 LNHDA, CDR2 SQIVND (reference sequence). CDR3 in DNA: TGTGCCGTGAGGGAGGAGAACAGGGATACGCAGTATTTT. Protein product: CAVREENRDTQYF.

The V call is TRBV7-2, the J call TRBJ1-1; D unresolved. With 4 bases removed from V and 1 base from J, the gap between germline ends came to 10 bases. The CDR3 extends over 14 amino acids. Germline V gives CDR1 SGHTA, CDR2 FQGNSA. The CDR3 DNA follows: TGTGCCAGCAGCTCCCAATGGGGGAACACTGAAGCTTTCTTT. Translated: CASSSQWGNTEAFF.

This clonotype was recorded at least ten times. The V call is TRBV12-3 or TRBV12-4, the J call TRBJ1-2; 10 bases are shared with TRBD1. There are 15 residues in the CDR3. J lost 4 bases, V lost 5 bases, and 7 bases had no gene match. The CDR3 region is CASSVDRDRGYGYTF. The DNA of the CDR3 is TGTGCCAGCAGTGTCGATAGGGACAGGGGCTATGGCTACACCTTC.

A few counts support this clonotype. The V gene is TRBV28, the J gene TRBJ2-3, with TRBD2 matching 7 bases. Trimming at V came to 4 bases and at J to 3 bases, leaving 10 bases not matched to a gene. The CDR3 is 16 amino acids. Germline V gene sequence: CDR1 MDHEN, CDR2 SYDVKM. CDR3 DNA sequence: TGTGCCAGCAGTTCAGGTGGGGTGGGAGGGACAGATACGCAGTATTTT. Amino acid sequence: CASSSGGVGGTDTQYF.

This clonotype was found many times. The chain uses TRBV12-3 or TRBV12-4 and TRBJ2-3, with TRBD1 matching over 8 bases. V trimming: 5 bases; J trimming: 4 bases; junction bases outside the gene matches: 8. There are 15 residues in the CDR3. The CDR3 spells CASSPLGQGSDTQYF. The CDR3 DNA sequence: TGTGCCAGCAGTCCACTCGGACAGGGCTCAGATACGCAGTATTTT.